This T cell receptor beta chain was captured in a study of blood T cell repertoires in COVID-19. Method: immunoSEQ multiplex PCR; TCRdb's copy keeps in-frame clones and lacks some. Among about 190,000 clones listed, roughly four fifths were seen once. What was sequenced was peripheral blood. This receptor was identified in a man between 50 and 59 years old who had recovered from COVID-19.

The CDR3 coding sequence is TGTGCCAGCAGCCGGGGTGGGTTGGGGAACTATGGCTACACCTTC. It is translated as CASSRGGLGNYGYTF. The chain joins TRBV7-9 to TRBJ1-2, with no clear D. Germline V gene lookup returns CDR1 SEHNR and CDR2 FQNEAQ (reference sequence). V lost 5 bases, J lost 2 bases, and 15 bases lay in between. This CDR3 contains 15 residues.